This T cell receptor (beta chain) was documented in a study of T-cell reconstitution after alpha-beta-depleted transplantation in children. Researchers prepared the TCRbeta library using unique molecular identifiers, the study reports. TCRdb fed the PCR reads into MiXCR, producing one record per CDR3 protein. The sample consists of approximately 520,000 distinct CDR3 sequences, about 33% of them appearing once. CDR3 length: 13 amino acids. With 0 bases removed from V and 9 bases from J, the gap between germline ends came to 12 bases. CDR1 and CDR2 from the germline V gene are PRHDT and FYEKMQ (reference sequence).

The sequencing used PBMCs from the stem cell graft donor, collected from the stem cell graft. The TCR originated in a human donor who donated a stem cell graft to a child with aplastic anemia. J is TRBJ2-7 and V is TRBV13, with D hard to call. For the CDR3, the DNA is TGTGCCAGCAGCTTAGGCACGGAGCAATGGCAGTACGTC. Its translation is CASSLGTEQWQYV.